These 27 T cell receptor beta chains were sequenced from one sample in a study of control samples from healthy donors and cancer patients. Sequencing was performed with immunoSEQ multiplex PCR; in TCRdb, only in-frame clones are kept and a portion is missing. The repertoire holds 160,000 or so clones, with about 94% as singletons. Sample: blood. Source of these receptors: a woman in her forties in good health.

V usage is TRBV6-6 and J usage is TRBJ1-2; 8 positions agree with TRBD1. The CDR3 is 16 residues long. Germline V gene sequence: CDR1 MNHNY, CDR2 SVGAGI (reference sequence). The V segment lost 2 bases and the J segment 7 bases; nucleotides outside the gene matches: 12. Here the CDR3 DNA reads TGTGCCAGCAGTTACGGGTCGAGGGGCAGGGGGCTTGGCTACACCTTC. Its protein is CASSYGSRGRGLGYTF.

The chain recombines TRBV10-3 with TRBJ1-5; 10 nucleotides line up with TRBD1. Germline loops: CDR1 ENHRY, CDR2 SYGVKD. The CDR3 is made up of 17 amino acids. Trimming took 4 bases from V and 6 from J; bases not matched to a gene: 12. The CDR3 bases are TGTGCCATCAGTGCCTTTTACCGGGACAGGGGAACTCAGCCCCAGCATTTT. Its protein product is CAISAFYRDRGTQPQHF.

The chain couples TRBV19 to TRBJ1-1; TRBD1 aligns across 9 bases. V lost 4 bases to trimming and J lost 5 bases; unmatched junction nucleotides: 11. Germline CDR1 reads LNHDA; CDR2 reads SQIVND (reference sequence). There are 16 residues in the CDR3. The CDR3 DNA reads TGTGCCAGTAGTACCCAGACAGGGGGTTGGAGGACTGAAGCTTTCTTT. Its protein product is CASSTQTGGWRTEAFF. The variable domain in full, with the rest retrieved from reference TRBV19 and TRBJ1-1, is DGGITQSPKYLFRKEGQNVTLSCEQNLNHDAMYWYRQDPGQGLRLIYYSQIVNDFQKGDIAEGYSVSREKKESFPLTVTSAQKNPTAFYLCASSTQTGGWRTEAFFGQGTRLTVV.

The chain has TRBV7-2 and TRBJ1-1; D call uncertain. The V end lost 1 base, the J end lost 2 bases, and 14 bases lay between the germline ends. CDR1 and CDR2 from the germline V gene are SGHTA and FQGNSA. The CDR3 loop spans 16 amino acids. CDR3: CASSLVKLRGNTEAFF. CDR3 bases: TGTGCCAGCAGCTTAGTTAAGCTTCGGGGAAACACTGAAGCTTTCTTT.

This clone has a single count. This chain links TRBV6-5 with TRBJ1-6, with D unclear. Germline-derived CDR1 and CDR2 are MNHEY and SVGAGI. V lost 7 bases and J lost 3, with 7 bases in between. This CDR3 is 13 amino acids long. CDR3 loop: CASIRGYNSPLHF. The CDR3 DNA is TGTGCCAGCATAAGAGGCTATAATTCACCCCTCCACTTT.

The rearrangement uses TRBV4-3 and TRBJ2-3; D is possibly TRBD1 (5 bases). The CDR3 runs 13 residues. Germline V CDR1 and CDR2: LGHNA, YSLEER. Deletions cut 1 base from V and 8 bases from J, with 10 bases between. The CDR3 spells CASSQGGAATQYF. In nucleotides, the CDR3 is TGCGCCAGCAGCCAAGGTGGGGCGGCTACGCAGTATTTT.

The chain combines TRBV9 with TRBJ2-1; 9 positions match TRBD2. Per the germline V gene, CDR1 is SGDLS and CDR2 is YYNGEE. With 2 bases clipped from V and 9 bases from J, the junction kept 9 bases outside the gene matches. The CDR3 sequence is 15 residues long. The CDR3 DNA follows: TGTGCCAGCAGCGTCGGAGGCGGGGGGGCATCTGAGCAGTTCTTC. Its protein product is CASSVGGGGASEQFF. The complete variable domain, with remaining parts taken from reference TRBV9 and TRBJ2-1, reads DSGVTQTPKHLITATGQRVTLRCSPRSGDLSVYWYQQSLDQGLQFLIQYYNGEERAKGNILERFSAQQFPDLHSELNLSSLELGDSALYFCASSVGGGGASEQFFGPGTRLTVL.

The chain is built from TRBV6-5 and TRBJ1-6; D remains ambiguous. The CDR3 is made up of 14 amino acids. Germline CDR1 MNHEY, CDR2 SVGAGI. V was shortened by 2 bases and J by 8 bases, with 10 bases between the two germline ends. CDR3 in amino acids: CASSYVSGDSPLHF. The CDR3 nucleotides are TGTGCCAGCAGTTACGTATCAGGTGATTCACCCCTCCACTTT.

V and J are TRBV2 and TRBJ1-5; D remains unclear. The CDR3 contains 13 residues. The V end lost 8 bases, the J end lost 4 bases, and 12 bases lay between the germline ends. Looked up from germline, CDR1 is SNHLY and CDR2 is FYNNEI. CDR3 amino acids: CASGSEGNQPQHF. CDR3 coding DNA: TGTGCCAGCGGGTCGGAAGGTAATCAGCCCCAGCATTTT.

The V gene is TRBV11-2, the J gene TRBJ1-1; 7 bases fit TRBD1. Germline V gene data show CDR1 as SGHAT and CDR2 as FQNNGV. The CDR3 covers 15 residues. The J segment lost 4 bases and the V segment lost 5 bases, leaving 10 bases of the junction unmatched. The CDR3 protein is CASSVNRGRSTEAFF. Here the CDR3 DNA reads TGTGCCAGCAGCGTCAACAGGGGTAGGAGCACTGAAGCTTTCTTT.

The chain carries TRBV5-1 and TRBJ1-6; 7 bases match TRBD1. The CDR3 is 15 amino acids. V was clipped by 4 bases and J by 7 bases; unmatched bases: 8. CDR1 and CDR2 from the germline V gene are SGHRS and YFSETQ. The CDR3 protein is CASSIGQDLNSPLHF. The CDR3 DNA reads TGCGCCAGCAGCATAGGACAGGACTTAAATTCACCCCTCCACTTT. Combining the CDR3 with reference TRBV5-1 and TRBJ1-6 gives the whole variable domain KAGVTQTPRYLIKTRGQQVTLSCSPISGHRSVSWYQQTPGQGLQFLFEYFSETQRNKGNFPGRFSGRQFSNSRSEMNVSTLELGDSALYLCASSIGQDLNSPLHFGNGTRLTVT.

The chain joins TRBV19 to TRBJ2-3; TRBD1 matches at 9 bases. Germline V gene data show CDR1 as LNHDA and CDR2 as SQIVND (reference sequence). J gave up 1 base and V 6 bases, and 5 bases lay outside the gene matches. This CDR3 comprises 15 residues. The CDR3, as DNA: TGTGCCAGTAGACGGACAGGGGAGGGCACAGATACGCAGTATTTT. Translated, it gives CASRRTGEGTDTQYF.

The CDR3 coding sequence is TGTGCCAGCAGCTTTCCAGGACCCATGAACACTGAAGCTTTCTTT. This gives the protein CASSFPGPMNTEAFF. J is TRBJ1-1 and V is TRBV7-9; D is unresolved. The CDR3 has 15 residues. V shed 3 bases and J shed 0 bases, with 11 bases lying between them. The germline CDR1 and CDR2 sequences are SEHNR and FQNEAQ (reference sequence).

V gene TRBV10-1 combines with J gene TRBJ2-2; a possible D gene is TRBD2 (6 bases). CDR3 length: 14 residues. Germline CDR1 is WNHNN and CDR2 is SYGVQD (reference sequence). V lost 3 bases and J 5 bases, leaving 10 bases between the germline ends. The CDR3 sequence: CASSDAGRTGELFF. As DNA, the CDR3 is TGCGCCAGCAGTGATGCGGGGAGAACCGGGGAGCTGTTTTTT.

This chain connects TRBV7-8 to TRBJ1-2; TRBD1 matches at 7 bases. Germline CDR1 SGHVS, CDR2 FQNEAQ. V lost 4 bases, J lost 7 bases, and 12 bases stayed unmatched. CDR3 length: 15 amino acids. The CDR3 DNA sequence: TGTGCCAGCAGCTCACCTACAGGGGAGGACCCTGGCTACACCTTC. Its protein is CASSSPTGEDPGYTF. Based on the CDR3 plus reference TRBV7-8 and TRBJ1-2, the full variable domain is GAGVSQSPRYKVAKRGQDVALRCDPISGHVSLFWYQQALGQGPEFLTYFQNEAQLDKSGLPSDRFFAERPEGSVSTLKIQRTQQEDSAVYLCASSSPTGEDPGYTFGSGTRLTVV.

This sequence joins TRBV15 and TRBJ1-1, with D uncertain. The CDR3 totals 15 residues. Trimming shortened V by 0 bases and J by 0 bases, and 8 bases separated the two germline ends. Per germline, CDR1 LNHNV and CDR2 YYDKDF (reference sequence). CDR3 region: CATSREAGVNTEAFF. CDR3 coding DNA: TGTGCCACCAGCAGAGAAGCGGGTGTGAACACTGAAGCTTTCTTT.

This chain connects TRBV6-2 or TRBV6-3 to TRBJ2-5; TRBD1 matches 7 bases. Germline V gene lookup returns CDR1 MNHEY and CDR2 SVGEGT. The V and J ends lost 2 bases and 5 bases, in that order; junction bases with no gene match: 8. The CDR3 totals 15 residues. In DNA form, the CDR3 reads TGTGCCAGCAGTTACGTCGGACAGGCAGGCGAGACCCAGTACTTC. It codes for CASSYVGQAGETQYF.

J is TRBJ2-5 and V is TRBV2, with 9 nucleotides matching TRBD2. J gave up 2 bases and V 5 bases, and 6 bases lay outside the gene matches. CDR1 and CDR2 from the germline V gene are SNHLY and FYNNEI. The CDR3 covers 15 residues. The CDR3 here is CASSLAGTLQETQYF. The CDR3 nucleotides read TGTGCCAGCAGTCTAGCGGGAACCCTTCAAGAGACCCAGTACTTC.

This chain uses TRBV6-1 with TRBJ1-1; D is perhaps TRBD1 (6 bases). The length of the CDR3 is 14 residues. Germline V gives CDR1 MNHNS, CDR2 SASEGT. The V and J ends lost 2 bases and 1 base respectively, with 8 bases between them. CDR3 sequence reads: CASSEWGPNTEAFF. The CDR3 DNA reads as TGTGCCAGCAGTGAATGGGGGCCGAACACTGAAGCTTTCTTT.

The chain has TRBV25-1 and TRBJ2-1; TRBD2 matches at 12 bases. The V segment lost 7 bases and the J segment 7 bases; nucleotides outside the gene matches: 8. The CDR3 spans 15 residues. Germline CDR1 and CDR2: MGHDK and SYGVNS. CDR3 protein: CASIPSGRARNEQFF. CDR3 DNA sequence: TGTGCCAGCATCCCTAGCGGGAGGGCCCGAAATGAGCAGTTCTTC.

CDR3 DNA sequence: TGTGCCATCAGTCAACTAGGGGGTCTAGGGGAAAAACTGTTTTTT. Amino acid sequence: CAISQLGGLGEKLFF. The chain carries TRBV10-3 and TRBJ1-4; TRBD1 might be the D (6 bases). The V and J ends lost 5 bases and 8 bases respectively, with 18 bases between them. CDR1 and CDR2 (germline): ENHRY, SYGVKD. The CDR3 has 15 amino acids.

This chain joins TRBV7-2 and TRBJ1-6, with 9 bases aligning to TRBD1. J lost 10 bases, V lost 1 base, and 5 bases had no gene match. CDR1 is SGHTA, CDR2 FQGNSA, per germline. The CDR3 is 15 amino acids. The CDR3: CASSLGQGVGSPLHF. CDR3 DNA: TGTGCCAGCAGCTTAGGACAGGGGGTAGGATCACCCCTCCACTTT.

J is TRBJ1-1 and V is TRBV9, with D possibly TRBD1 on 5 matching bases. There are 14 residues in the CDR3. V gave up 4 bases and J gave up 0 bases, with 10 bases separating them. Germline V lookup: CDR1 SGDLS, CDR2 YYNGEE. The CDR3 DNA reads TGTGCCAGCAGCCCGAGGGGAGTGAACACTGAAGCTTTCTTT. Translated: CASSPRGVNTEAFF.

The chain recombines TRBV5-4 with TRBJ1-1; no firm D call. This CDR3 has 13 amino acids. V was cut by 3 bases and J by 1 base, with 7 bases left in between. Germline CDR1 and CDR2: SGHNT and YYREEE (reference sequence). The CDR3 spells CASSSEPNTEAFF. For the CDR3, the DNA is TGTGCCAGCAGCTCAGAACCGAACACTGAAGCTTTCTTT.

The chain uses TRBV4-3 and TRBJ2-3, with D hard to call. Looked up from germline, CDR1 is LGHNA and CDR2 is YSLEER. V dropped 2 bases and J dropped 4 bases, with 10 bases sitting between them. This CDR3 comprises 14 residues. In DNA, the CDR3 is TGCGCCAGCAGCCAACGGTTGACGGCAGATACGCAGTATTTT. This translates into CASSQRLTADTQYF.

The chain couples TRBV7-2 to TRBJ1-1; the D is unclear. Trimming shortened V by 3 bases and J by 1 base, and 9 bases separated the two germline ends. CDR3 length: 14 amino acids. Germline CDR1 SGHTA, CDR2 FQGNSA. CDR3 in amino acids: CASSLVGRNTEAFF. For the CDR3, the DNA is TGTGCCAGCAGCTTGGTCGGACGGAACACTGAAGCTTTCTTT.

DNA for the CDR3: TGTGCCAGCAACACGGGACAGGGGAAGATAGAGACCCAGTACTTC. Its translation: CASNTGQGKIETQYF. The J gene is TRBJ2-5, the V gene TRBV7-9; TRBD1 aligns across 10 bases. This CDR3 has 15 residues. CDR1 and CDR2 (germline): SEHNR, FQNEAQ (reference sequence). The trim removed 7 bases at V and 4 bases at J, leaving 9 bases unmatched.